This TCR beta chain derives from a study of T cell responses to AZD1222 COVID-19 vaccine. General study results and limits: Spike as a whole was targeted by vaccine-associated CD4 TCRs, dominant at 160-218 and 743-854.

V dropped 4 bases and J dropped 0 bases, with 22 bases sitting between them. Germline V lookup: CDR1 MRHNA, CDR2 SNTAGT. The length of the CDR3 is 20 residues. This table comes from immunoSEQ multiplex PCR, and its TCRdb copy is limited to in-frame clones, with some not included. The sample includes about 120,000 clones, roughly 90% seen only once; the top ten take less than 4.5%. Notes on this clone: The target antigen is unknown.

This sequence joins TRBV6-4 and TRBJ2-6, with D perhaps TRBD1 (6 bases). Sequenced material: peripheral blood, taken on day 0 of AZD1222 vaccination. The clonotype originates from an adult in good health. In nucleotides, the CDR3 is TGTGCCAGCAGTGGGCCAAGGGGGTTTGCTTGCTTCTCTGGGGCCAACGTCCTGACTTTC. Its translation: CASSGPRGFACFSGANVLTF.